Listed below are T cell receptor beta chains from one sample, sequenced in a study of blood T cell repertoires in COVID-19. The data were produced by immunoSEQ multiplex PCR, yet TCRdb's version contains in-frame clones alone and is incomplete. The sample has about 70,000 clones, about four fifths seen once. Material: peripheral blood. These receptors were obtained from a woman aged 70 to 79 with acute or convalescent COVID-19. CDR3s leave out the opening cysteine and the closing phenylalanine or tryptophan. Each record gives: CDR3 protein, D gene, J gene, V gene. A D gene is named only where the DNA matches it firmly.

ASSHGRPEAF NA TRBJ1-1 TRBV11-3
ASSPTPTAGDEQF TRBD2 TRBJ2-1 TRBV5-1
AISERGDGETQY TRBD2 TRBJ2-5 TRBV10-3
ASTTVVGGRRAF NA TRBJ1-1 TRBV28
ASSRTGWSTEAF TRBD1 TRBJ1-1 TRBV5-5
ASRDRGWNTGELF TRBD1 TRBJ2-2 TRBV7-8
ASSAPGLADARPYTDTQY TRBD2 TRBJ2-3 TRBV5-1
ASSPAEGAWTEAF TRBD1 TRBJ1-1 TRBV6-2/TRBV6-3
ASSIPDRGVGYT TRBD1 TRBJ1-2 TRBV19
ASSYSGGSGELF TRBD2 TRBJ2-2 TRBV5-1
ASSAGQPYNSPLH NA TRBJ1-6 TRBV7-3
ASSYNPSGREVNTDTQY NA TRBJ2-3 TRBV6-2/TRBV6-3
ASSPPLAGMGETQY TRBD2 TRBJ2-5 TRBV3-1/TRBV3-2
ASSLFGVYEQY NA TRBJ2-7 TRBV7-9
ASSYGLAETQY NA TRBJ2-5 TRBV6-5
ASSLSLLRGRDSNQPQH NA TRBJ1-5 TRBV28
ASSPQWGGAGNTIY NA TRBJ1-3 TRBV7-2
ASSEAHSGRLADTQY TRBD2 TRBJ2-3 TRBV6-1
ASSPQQGEAF NA TRBJ1-1 TRBV5-1
ASSLSRGTHTEAF TRBD1 TRBJ1-1 TRBV27
ASSHKQGIFLYEQY NA TRBJ2-7 TRBV11-2
ASSAPWARTGEGNYGYT TRBD1 TRBJ1-2 TRBV9
ASSPRDIFEQY NA TRBJ2-7 TRBV6-5
ASSKGDTFSSYNEQF NA TRBJ2-1 TRBV7-3
ASSLTGARAGNTIY TRBD1 TRBJ1-3 TRBV28
ASTPSGRGRYEQY TRBD1 TRBJ2-7 TRBV6-2/TRBV6-3
ASSEAIGTGTQPQH TRBD1 TRBJ1-5 TRBV6-1
ASSYAWVGTNYGYT NA TRBJ1-2 TRBV6-5
ASSRPGDYGYT NA TRBJ1-2 TRBV11-2
ASSSQPPGEQY NA TRBJ2-7 TRBV5-1
ASGLAGGPGDTQY TRBD2 TRBJ2-3 TRBV28
ASSPLRPNTEAF NA TRBJ1-1 TRBV7-2
ASSLQHHDNNSPLH NA TRBJ1-6 TRBV4-1
ASSWGPGGPYEQY TRBD1 TRBJ2-7 TRBV5-1
ASRVGDRGFYEQY TRBD1 TRBJ2-7 TRBV25-1
ASGWGGKLSGNTIY NA TRBJ1-3 TRBV4-1
ASSPGLSYEQY NA TRBJ2-7 TRBV18
ATSREGGTYEQY NA TRBJ2-7 TRBV15
ASPGAGASLNEQF TRBD2 TRBJ2-1 TRBV27
ASSSQGDTEAF TRBD1 TRBJ1-1 TRBV9
ASSLVASQETQY NA TRBJ2-5 TRBV11-3
ASSSLAGGPNEQY TRBD2 TRBJ2-7 TRBV7-2
ATSAPYVSGNQETQY NA TRBJ2-5 TRBV24-1
ASSRDRGTYEQY TRBD1 TRBJ2-7 TRBV14
ASSSRLAGENEQF TRBD2 TRBJ2-1 TRBV7-3
ATSGGAGEKLF TRBD1 TRBJ1-4 TRBV28
ASRLNRDSFYEQY TRBD1 TRBJ2-7 TRBV6-5